The clone carrying this T cell receptor (beta chain) has more than one count but fewer than ten. The data derive from a study of cytomegalovirus exposure and HLA in healthy donors. Vbeta (60) and Jbeta (13) primers were used in the PCR. Generated by immunoSEQ multiplex PCR, the TCRdb table keeps only in-frame clones and is missing some. The table shows 170,000 or so clones, with nearly 80% occurring only once. The length of the CDR3 is 16 residues. The germline V and J ends were trimmed by 3 bases and 5 bases, with 19 bases remaining between them. CDR1 is KGHSH and CDR2 is LQKENI in the germline V gene.

What was sequenced was PBMCs. This TCR came from a woman aged 40 to 50 in good health and CMV-seronegative. This chain links TRBV18 with TRBJ1-1; perhaps TRBD1 as D (5 bases). As DNA, the CDR3 is TGTGCCAGCTCACCCCAAACAGGCGACGCAGGGACTGAAGCTTTCTTT. Translated: CASSPQTGDAGTEAFF.